This T cell receptor (beta chain) came from a study of blood T cell repertoires in COVID-19. Study overall: Researchers got acute and convalescent COVID-19 samples from the United States, Italy and Spain. PBMCs, B-cell-depleted T cells, or T cells were the source of the cDNA or gDNA that made up the material.

Authors' processing steps: Reference gene primer amplification gave estimated nucleated cell counts. Assay: immunoSEQ multiplex PCR; the TCRdb copy retains only in-frame clones and omits some. That table furnishes V, J and clone size, whereas the DNA furnished D and trimming. The table lists tens of thousands of clones, about 68% of them singletons. Germline CDR1 LGHNA, CDR2 YNFKEQ. The germline V and J ends were trimmed by 1 base and 0 bases, with 7 bases remaining between them. The CDR3 consists of 15 residues. This chain uses TRBV4-2 with TRBJ2-1, with D possibly being TRBD1 (5 bases). The specimen was peripheral blood. The source is a woman aged 70 to 79 with acute or convalescent COVID-19. DNA for the CDR3: TGTGCCAGCAGCCAAGGACAGTTCTCCTACAATGAGCAGTTCTTC. This translates into CASSQGQFSYNEQFF.